This passage covers 22 T cell receptor beta chains from one sample sequenced in a study of post-analysis software for immune sequencing data. Study observations and caveats: About 5 TRBV segments occurring more often in patients than controls included TRBV5-6, TRBV5-1 and TRBV20-1.

Each TCR beta cDNA library carried unique molecular identifiers. Via MiXCR, TCRdb re-called the PCR reads, giving one row per CDR3 protein. The sample lists fewer than 850,000 distinct CDR3 sequences, 30% seen once, with under 0.7% in the top ten. Their recognized antigens are unknown. The sample taken for sequencing was blood. Receptors were obtained from a girl aged 5-17 years with multiple sclerosis.

The genes are TRBV20-1 and TRBJ2-7, with D possibly being TRBD2 (6 bases). Germline V gene data show CDR1 as DFQATT and CDR2 as SNEGSKA (reference sequence). V was trimmed by 6 bases and J by 10 bases, leaving 28 bases between them. This CDR3 is 15 amino acids long. The chain's CDR3 is CSAWASGGSAYGQYF. In nucleotides, the CDR3 is TGCAGTGCATGGGCGTCCGGGGGATCCGCTTACGGACAGTACTTC.

The CDR3 loop reads CASSSGSRWVRREFF. The CDR3 region has the DNA TGTGCCAGCAGTAGCGGGAGCAGGTGGGTACGTCGGGAGTTCTTC. V is TRBV6-5 and J is TRBJ2-1, with 8 bases identical to TRBD2. Per germline, CDR1 MNHEY and CDR2 SVGAGI. The CDR3 loop spans 15 amino acids. V shed 5 bases, J shed 14 bases, and the junction held 17 bases outside the gene matches.

This clonotype was counted only a few times. The chain uses TRBV10-3 and TRBJ1-1; 10 bases match TRBD1. The germline gives CDR1 ENHRY, CDR2 SYGVKD. V shed 6 bases and J 5 bases; nucleotides not matched to a gene: 15. The CDR3 has 17 residues. Here the CDR3 DNA reads TGTGCCATCAGCGTCGGACAGGGGGGCGCGCGGGGGACTGAAGCTTTCTTT. It translates to CAISVGQGGARGTEAFF.

This clonotype was seen at least ten times. The chain carries TRBV29-1 and TRBJ1-2, with TRBD1 as a possible D gene (5 bases). The CDR3 consists of 13 residues. The V gene's germline CDR1 is SQVTM and CDR2 ANQGSEA. The germline V and J ends were trimmed by 4 bases and 1 base, with 10 bases remaining between them. CDR3 DNA sequence: TGCAGCGTTGGCGGGGCTTTTAACTATGGCTACACCTTC. It codes for CSVGGAFNYGYTF.

This clonotype came up a few times. The V and J genes are TRBV6-5 and TRBJ2-1; TRBD2 matches at 10 bases. The ends lost 6 bases at V and 10 bases at J; junction bases unmatched: 9. Germline CDR1 is MNHEY and CDR2 is SVGAGI. This CDR3 comprises 14 residues. In DNA form, the CDR3 reads TGTGCCAGCAGCGGACTAGCGGCTTCCGGGGAGCAGTTCTTC. It is translated as CASSGLAASGEQFF.

The chain links TRBV7-2 to TRBJ1-2, with TRBD1 as a possible D gene (5 bases). The germline V gene encodes CDR1 SGHTA and CDR2 FQGNSA. Trimming stripped 1 base from V and 4 bases from J, with 13 bases between. The CDR3 is made up of 15 amino acids. For the CDR3, the DNA is TGTGCCAGCAGCTTAGAAAGGGGACGGACCTATGGCTACACCTTC. Amino acid sequence: CASSLERGRTYGYTF.

The chain carries TRBV7-2 and TRBJ2-1, with D possibly matching TRBD1 (6 bases). V gave up 5 bases and J gave up 10 bases, with 21 bases separating them. Per germline, CDR1 SGHTA and CDR2 FQGNSA. This CDR3 has 15 amino acids. CDR3 loop: CASSPLGWGHGEQFF. For the CDR3, the DNA is TGTGCCAGCAGCCCCTTAGGCTGGGGACACGGGGAGCAGTTCTTC.

V gene TRBV9 combines with J gene TRBJ2-4; D may be TRBD2 (7 bases). CDR1 is SGDLS and CDR2 is YYNGEE in the germline V gene. The V end was cut by 2 bases, the J end by 10 bases, with 19 bases between. The CDR3 runs to 15 residues. The CDR3 protein is CASSVGGGLLGIQYF. CDR3 sequence (DNA): TGTGCCAGCAGCGTGGGGGGGGGCCTTTTAGGGATTCAGTACTTC.

In its sample, this clonotype was seen a few times. The V gene is TRBV20-1, the J gene TRBJ2-7; D gene unclear. V dropped 6 bases and J dropped 1 base, with 16 bases sitting between them. Germline-derived CDR1 and CDR2 are DFQATT and SNEGSKA (reference sequence). The CDR3 covers 14 residues. CDR3 in DNA: TGCAGTGCCCACCTTAGGTTGGGGTCCTACGAGCAGTACTTC. Amino acids: CSAHLRLGSYEQYF.

A few counts support this clonotype. The chain links TRBV2 to TRBJ2-1; unclear D gene. CDR1 and CDR2 (germline): SNHLY, FYNNEI. This CDR3 is 17 amino acids long. The V gene lost 6 bases and the J gene lost 8 bases, with 26 bases spanning the gap. Here the CDR3 DNA reads TGTGCCAGCAGGCACGACACAAGGGCCCCTCCTTGGGATGAGCAGTTCTTC. It encodes CASRHDTRAPPWDEQFF.

In this sample, this clonotype turned up a few times. The chain uses TRBV6-2 or TRBV6-3 and TRBJ1-1, with a possible D match to TRBD1 (5 bases). Trimming took 7 bases from V and 3 from J, leaving 15 bases between them. In germline, CDR1 is MNHEY, CDR2 SVGEGT. CDR3 length equals 14 residues. The CDR3 protein is CASIPQGAYTEAFF. The CDR3 bases are TGTGCCAGCATCCCTCAAGGGGCGTACACTGAAGCTTTCTTT.

In this sample, this clonotype turned up a few times. V gene TRBV4-3 combines with J gene TRBJ2-5, with TRBD2 matching 13 bases. Per the germline V gene, CDR1 is LGHNA and CDR2 is YSLEER. The junction had 7 bases not matched to a gene; V was cut back by 4 bases and J by 5 bases. The CDR3 totals 16 residues. The DNA for the CDR3 is TGCGCCAGCAGCCCGCTACTAGCGGGAGGGCTGGAGACCCAGTACTTC. This gives the protein CASSPLLAGGLETQYF.

The sample holds a few counts of this clonotype. The CDR3 DNA follows: TGCAGCCGCCGGGGCCCGGGTCCTGAGCAGTTCTTC. It specifies CSRRGPGPEQFF. The genes are TRBV29-1 and TRBJ2-1, with D perhaps being TRBD1 or TRBD2 (5 bases each). V gave up 8 bases and J gave up 9 bases, with 17 bases separating them. The CDR3 extends over 12 amino acids. CDR1 is SQVTM and CDR2 is ANQGSEA in the germline V gene.

The sample holds a few counts of this clonotype. The chain recombines TRBV6-5 with TRBJ2-3; TRBD2 aligns across 12 bases. The CDR3 is made up of 18 amino acids. Per germline, CDR1 MNHEY and CDR2 SVGAGI. J lost 4 bases, V lost 4 bases, and 12 bases had no gene match. CDR3 bases: TGTGCCAGCAGTTCCCAGGGACTAGCGGGCCCTTCGGCAGATACGCAGTATTTT. Protein product: CASSSQGLAGPSADTQYF.

The V call is TRBV7-2, the J call TRBJ2-5; D is unresolved. The V gene's germline CDR1 is SGHTA and CDR2 FQGNSA. V lost 1 base, J lost 5 bases, and 14 bases lay in between. This CDR3 comprises 15 residues. For the CDR3, the DNA is TGTGCCAGCAGCTTAGGACTCCTTGGGTCGGAGACCCAGTACTTC. It translates to CASSLGLLGSETQYF.

CDR3 coding DNA: TGTGCCAGCAGTTCCTCGGTGGTCCCGGGCAATGAGCAGTTCTTC. This encodes CASSSSVVPGNEQFF. The chain has TRBV12-3 or TRBV12-4 and TRBJ2-1; the D is unclear. Trimming pared 4 bases from V and 6 bases from J, leaving 16 bases between. The CDR3 loop spans 15 amino acids.

This chain joins TRBV28 and TRBJ1-5; no firm D call. The CDR3 contains 15 residues. Germline CDR1 MDHEN, CDR2 SYDVKM. Trimming took 2 bases from V and 4 from J, leaving 12 bases between them. This chain's CDR3 is CASSLVFRENQPQHF. Here the CDR3 DNA reads TGTGCCAGCAGTTTAGTTTTCCGGGAAAATCAGCCCCAGCATTTT.

V is TRBV9 and J is TRBJ1-4; D is unclear. The V end was cut by 0 bases, the J end by 0 bases, with 12 bases between. The CDR3 totals 17 residues. The germline gives CDR1 SGDLS, CDR2 YYNGEE. The CDR3 here is CASSVGRILATNEKLFF. The CDR3 nucleotides read TGTGCCAGCAGCGTAGGTCGGATACTAGCAACTAATGAAAAACTGTTTTTT.

The chain has TRBV6-2 or TRBV6-3 and TRBJ1-2; D ambiguous. Germline CDR1 reads MNHEY; CDR2 reads SVGEGT. The germline V and J ends were trimmed by 0 bases and 4 bases, with 18 bases remaining between them. There are 17 residues in the CDR3. The DNA for the CDR3 is TGTGCCAGCAGTTACTCGAGGTCCGGGCCCGATTCCTATGGCTACACCTTC. Translated: CASSYSRSGPDSYGYTF.

This clonotype was seen a few times. This rearrangement joins TRBV6-1 to TRBJ2-5; D is unresolved. The germline gives CDR1 MNHNS, CDR2 SASEGT. This CDR3 contains 12 residues. V lost 8 bases to trimming and J lost 5 bases, with 12 bases between them. CDR3 coding DNA: TGTGCCAGCGCCGCGAACCGGGAGACCCAGTACTTC. Amino acids: CASAANRETQYF.

The DNA of the CDR3 is TGCAGCGTTGTAGCGGGGGGACGGGATACGCAGTATTTT. Amino acids: CSVVAGGRDTQYF. The V call is TRBV29-1, the J call TRBJ2-3; 10 bases map to TRBD2. Germline values: CDR1 SQVTM, CDR2 ANQGSEA. The V gene end was trimmed by 4 bases and the J gene end by 6 bases; junction bases not matched to a gene: 4. The CDR3 totals 13 residues.

Only a few counts were recorded for this clonotype. This sequence joins TRBV5-1 and TRBJ2-3; D is undetermined. Germline CDR1 SGHRS, CDR2 YFSETQ. This CDR3 is built from 14 residues. Deletions cut 0 bases from V and 2 bases from J, with 7 bases between. CDR3 sequence (DNA): TGCGCCAGCAGCTTGGTCCCTGACACAGATACGCAGTATTTT. Protein sequence: CASSLVPDTDTQYF.